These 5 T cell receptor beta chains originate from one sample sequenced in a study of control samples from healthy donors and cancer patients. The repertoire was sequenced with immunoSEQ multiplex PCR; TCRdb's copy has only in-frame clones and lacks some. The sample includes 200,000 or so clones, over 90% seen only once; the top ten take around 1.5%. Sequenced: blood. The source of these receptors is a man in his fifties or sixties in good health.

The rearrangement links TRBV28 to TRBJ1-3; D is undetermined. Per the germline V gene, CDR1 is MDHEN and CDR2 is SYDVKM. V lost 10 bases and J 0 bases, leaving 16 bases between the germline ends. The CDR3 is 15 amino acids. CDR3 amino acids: CATDQNLYSGNTIYF. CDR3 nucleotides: TGTGCCACCGATCAGAACCTTTACTCTGGAAACACCATATATTTT. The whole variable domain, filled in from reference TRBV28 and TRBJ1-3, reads DVKVTQSSRYLVKRTGEKVFLECVQDMDHENMFWYRQDPGLGLRLIYFSYDVKMKEKGDIPEGYSVSREKKERFSLILESASTNQTSMYLCATDQNLYSGNTIYFGEGSWLTVV.

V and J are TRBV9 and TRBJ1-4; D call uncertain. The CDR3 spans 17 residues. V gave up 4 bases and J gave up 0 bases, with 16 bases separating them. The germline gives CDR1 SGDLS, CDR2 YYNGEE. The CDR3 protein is CASSPSRAFTTNEKLFF. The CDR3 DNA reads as TGTGCCAGCAGCCCCAGTCGTGCGTTTACAACTAATGAAAAACTGTTTTTT.

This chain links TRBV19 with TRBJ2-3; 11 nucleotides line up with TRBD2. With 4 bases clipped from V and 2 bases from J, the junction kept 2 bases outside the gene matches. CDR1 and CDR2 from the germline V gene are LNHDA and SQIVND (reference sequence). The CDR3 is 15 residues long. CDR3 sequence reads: CASSRLAGNTDTQYF. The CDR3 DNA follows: TGTGCCAGTAGTAGACTAGCGGGAAACACAGATACGCAGTATTTT.

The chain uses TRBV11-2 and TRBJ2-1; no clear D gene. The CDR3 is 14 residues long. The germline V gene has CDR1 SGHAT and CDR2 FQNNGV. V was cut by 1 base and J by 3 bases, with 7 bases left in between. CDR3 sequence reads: CASSLGAHYNEQFF. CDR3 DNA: TGTGCCAGCAGCTTAGGGGCACACTACAATGAGCAGTTCTTC. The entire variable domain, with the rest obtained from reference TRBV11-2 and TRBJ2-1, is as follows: EAGVAQSPRYKIIEKRQSVAFWCNPISGHATLYWYQQILGQGPKLLIQFQNNGVVDDSQLPKDRFSAERLKGVDSTLKIQPAKLEDSAVYLCASSLGAHYNEQFFGPGTRLTVL.

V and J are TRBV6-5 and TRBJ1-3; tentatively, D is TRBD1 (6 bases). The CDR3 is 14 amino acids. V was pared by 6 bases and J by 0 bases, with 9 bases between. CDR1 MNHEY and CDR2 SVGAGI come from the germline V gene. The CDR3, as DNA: TGTGCCAGCAGGACAGGACACTCTGGAAACACCATATATTTT. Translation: CASRTGHSGNTIYF.